The rows below give T cell receptor beta chains drawn from one sample of a study of regulatory T cells in long-lasting Graves disease. Each CDR3 protein gets one entry after TCRdb re-called the multiplex PCR reads with MiXCR. Of about 310,000 distinct CDR3 sequences in the sample, 20% to 25% were seen once. Sequencing was performed on peripheral blood mononuclear cells (PBMCs), taken when the disease was refractory, from a patient treated with antithyroid drugs. The receptors were gathered from a female donor with Graves disease. Each CDR3 is given with its conserved first and last residue. Each record gives: J gene, CDR3 length, V gene, D gene, clone size, CDR3 DNA, CDR3 protein. D genes are given only for firm matches. Clone size is shown for a subset of rows, as once, few, many or a class of expanded clone.

>TRBJ1-5|16|TRBV19|TRBD1|few
TGTGCCAGTAGTCCCAATTACAACAGGGGGAATCAGCCCCAGCATTTT
CASSPNYNRGNQPQHF
>TRBJ2-3|16|TRBV12-3/TRBV12-4|TRBD2|-
TGTGCCAGCAGTTTCCTAGCGGGAACTAGCACAGATACGCAGTATTTT
CASSFLAGTSTDTQYF
>TRBJ2-7|13|TRBV7-2|-|-
TGTGCCAGCAGCTTAGTACAGGGTAGAGAGCAGTACTTC
CASSLVQGREQYF
>TRBJ1-2|15|TRBV10-2|TRBD1|few
TGCGCCAGCAGTGAGTCGGGACAGGTGGACGGTGGCTACACCTTC
CASSESGQVDGGYTF
>TRBJ2-7|15|TRBV28|-|many
TGTGCCAGCAGCCCGGCGGACAAAAGTGGGGCCGAGCAGTACTTC
CASSPADKSGAEQYF
>TRBJ1-6|13|TRBV7-2|-|many
TGTGCCAGCAGCTCGGCCCATAATTCACCCCTCCACTTT
CASSSAHNSPLHF
>TRBJ2-7|15|TRBV11-2|TRBD2|many
TGTGCCAGCAGCCCGTTTCTAGCGGGAGGGTTTGAGCAGTACTTC
CASSPFLAGGFEQYF
>TRBJ2-5|12|TRBV27|-|-
TGTGCCAGCAGGGGGGCCCAAGAGACCCAGTACTTC
CASRGAQETQYF
>TRBJ2-1|14|TRBV2|TRBD2|-
TGTGCCAGCAGGAATAGCGGGAGTTGGAATGAGCAGTTCTTC
CASRNSGSWNEQFF
>TRBJ1-1|14|TRBV12-3/TRBV12-4|-|-
TGTGCCAGCAGTTTGTGGCAGGGTAACACTGAAGCTTTCTTT
CASSLWQGNTEAFF
>TRBJ2-7|12|TRBV15|-|many
TGTGCCACCAGCAGAGATACGTACGAGCAGTACTTC
CATSRDTYEQYF
>TRBJ1-6|14|TRBV6-1|TRBD1|many
TGTGCCAGCAGCCAGGGACAGGGGTCTTCACCCCTCCACTTT
CASSQGQGSSPLHF
>TRBJ2-3|19|TRBV7-4|TRBD2|-
TGTGCCAGCAGCTTATGGTTCGGGGGACTAGCAGGGGGAACAGATACGCAGTATTTT
CASSLWFGGLAGGTDTQYF
>TRBJ2-7|13|TRBV20-1|-|-
TGCAGTGCTAGAGAACCCGGTAACTACGAGCAGTACTTC
CSAREPGNYEQYF
>TRBJ2-5|15|TRBV5-1|-|few
TGCGCCAGCAGCTTAGAGGCGGGGATACAAGAGGCCCAGTACTTC
CASSLEAGIQEAQYF
>TRBJ2-6|18|TRBV12-3/TRBV12-4|-|many
TGTGCCAGCAGCATCCGGGACGTCGGCTTCGTGGGGGCCAACGTCCTGACTTTC
CASSIRDVGFVGANVLTF
>TRBJ1-2|12|TRBV6-1|-|many
TGTGCCAGCAGGGATCAAGGCTTTGGCTACACCTTC
CASRDQGFGYTF
>TRBJ1-1|14|TRBV6-5|-|-
TGTGCCAGCAGTTACCCGACGGTGAACACTGAAGCTTTCTTT
CASSYPTVNTEAFF
>TRBJ2-7|16|TRBV20-1|-|-
TGCAGTGCTATAACGACCACAGGTTCAAGCTCCTACGAGCAGTACTTC
CSAITTTGSSSYEQYF
>TRBJ2-5|13|TRBV7-3|-|-
TGTGCCAGGCCGGGACACCAAAAAGAGACCCAGTACTTC
CARPGHQKETQYF
>TRBJ1-2|17|TRBV7-2|-|-
TGTGCCAGCAGCTTACATCCAGGGGCTCCGATTAACTATGGCTACACCTTC
CASSLHPGAPINYGYTF
>TRBJ2-2|14|TRBV30|-|few
TGTGCCTGGGTGACCTCCCAAGGCGCCGGGGAGCTGTTTTTT
CAWVTSQGAGELFF
>TRBJ1-1|12|TRBV29-1|TRBD1|many
TGCAGCTCCGACAGGGTTGGCACTGAAGCTTTCTTT
CSSDRVGTEAFF
>TRBJ2-7|13|TRBV6-2/TRBV6-3|-|-
TGTGCCAGCAGTTACTCGACATACGACGAGCAGTACTTC
CASSYSTYDEQYF
>TRBJ1-4|13|TRBV30|-|many
TGTGCCTGGAGTTGGGGTGGTGGGGAAAAACTGTTTTTT
CAWSWGGGEKLFF
>TRBJ1-5|15|TRBV6-1|TRBD1|few
TGTGCCAGCAGTGAGCAGGGGGCCGGCAATCAGCCCCAGCATTTT
CASSEQGAGNQPQHF
>TRBJ1-5|17|TRBV19|-|few
TGTGCCAGTAGCCTCCTACCCCCGGCATCTGGCAATCAGCCCCAGCATTTT
CASSLLPPASGNQPQHF
>TRBJ1-1|11|TRBV4-1|-|few
TGTGCCAGCAGTCAGGCCTCCGAAGCTTTCTTT
CASSQASEAFF
>TRBJ1-1|12|TRBV27|-|-
TGTGCCAGCACCGGTTGGGGGACTGAAGCTTTCTTT
CASTGWGTEAFF
>TRBJ1-5|13|TRBV20-1|-|many
TGCAGTGCTAGGGGGGAATGGAATCAGCCCCAGCATTTT
CSARGEWNQPQHF
>TRBJ2-7|15|TRBV28|-|many
TGTGCCAGCAGCATCGACAGTTTTACCTCCTACGAGCAGTACTTC
CASSIDSFTSYEQYF
>TRBJ2-7|16|TRBV20-1|-|-
TGCAGTGCTAGATTGGGTGCGGGTATTTTATCCTACGAGCAGTACTTC
CSARLGAGILSYEQYF
>TRBJ1-1|16|TRBV6-9|-|many
TGTGCCAGCAGTTTCGGGGACGGCCTAATGAACACTGAAGCTTTCTTT
CASSFGDGLMNTEAFF
>TRBJ2-3|16|TRBV11-1|TRBD1|-
TGTGCCAGCAGCTTCTCCGGGACAGATTGGACAGATACGCAGTATTTT
CASSFSGTDWTDTQYF
>TRBJ2-7|13|TRBV28|TRBD1|many
TGTGCCAGCAGAAACAGGGGGGTCTACGAGCAGTACTTC
CASRNRGVYEQYF
>TRBJ1-2|15|TRBV27|TRBD1|many
TGTGCCAGCAGTTTAATGGGACAGGGAGCTTATGGCTACACCTTC
CASSLMGQGAYGYTF
>TRBJ1-5|13|TRBV7-8|-|-
TGTGCCAGCAGCGTCGGGTTCAATCAGCCCCAGCATTTT
CASSVGFNQPQHF
>TRBJ1-1|15|TRBV19|-|few
TGTGCCAGTAGTATGTACAGGAGCGCGAACACTGAAGCTTTCTTT
CASSMYRSANTEAFF
>TRBJ2-7|14|TRBV5-1|-|-
TGCGCCAGCAGCTTGGGATACGGAGCCTACGAGCAGTACTTC
CASSLGYGAYEQYF
>TRBJ2-5|16|TRBV6-2/TRBV6-3|TRBD2|-
TGTGCCAGCAGTGGATTACTAGCGGGAGTTCGGGAGACCCAGTACTTC
CASSGLLAGVRETQYF
>TRBJ1-1|12|TRBV7-9|TRBD1|-
TGTGCCAGCAGCCGAGAGACAGGGCGAGCTTTCTTT
CASSRETGRAFF
>TRBJ1-2|13|TRBV28|-|many
TGTGCCAGCAGAACGTCAGGGTACTATGGCTACACCTTC
CASRTSGYYGYTF
>TRBJ2-4|15|TRBV4-3|-|-
TGCGCCAGCAGCCAAGGTTGGTTTGGCGAAAACATTCAGTACTTC
CASSQGWFGENIQYF
>TRBJ2-4|17|TRBV6-1|-|many
TGTGCCAGCAGTGAAAGGGACTCCCGTCTGGCCAAAAACATTCAGTACTTC
CASSERDSRLAKNIQYF
>TRBJ2-5|15|TRBV28|TRBD1|many
TGTGCCAGCAGAACCGGGACAGGACTCCAAGAGACCCAGTACTTC
CASRTGTGLQETQYF
>TRBJ1-1|12|TRBV10-3|-|many
TGTGCCATCAGTGGGGGTGGGACTGAAGCTTTCTTT
CAISGGGTEAFF
>TRBJ1-2|14|TRBV20-1|-|many
TGCAGTGCTAGAGAGGGCCGGGAGTTCTATGGCTACACCTTC
CSAREGREFYGYTF
>TRBJ2-5|14|TRBV5-1|-|few
TGCGCCAGCAGCCGCCATGTAAGCAAAGAGACCCAGTACTTC
CASSRHVSKETQYF